This T cell receptor (beta chain) was captured in a study of blood T cells in healthy people across ages. A second PCR, run for roughly 7 to 12 cycles, used a sample-barcoded 5' primer plus a J-beta primer mix. One entry per CDR3 protein, called by TCRdb with MiXCR from the 5' RACE reads. This sample carries about 570,000 distinct CDR3 sequences, 27% of them seen once, and the ten largest clones take about 18%. Points from the study as a whole: Because sorting was not performed, PBMCs prevented conclusive naive versus antigen-experienced comparison. Older individuals had lower TCR beta diversity per million T cells (the decline was roughly linear).

Germline CDR1 and CDR2: LNHDA and SQIVND (reference sequence). V lost 6 bases and J lost 4, with 9 bases in between. The CDR3 length is 12 residues. Only a few counts were recorded for this clonotype. Its antigen remains unknown. Sequenced: blood. This sequence joins TRBV19 and TRBJ2-5; tentatively, D is TRBD2 (5 bases). This TCR came from a woman between 70 and 85 years old in good health. CDR3 DNA: TGTGCCAGTAGGAGTGGGAGAGAGACCCAGTACTTC. The encoded protein is CASRSGRETQYF.